These 28 T cell receptor beta chains originate from one sample sequenced in a study of blood T cell repertoires in COVID-19. Data came from immunoSEQ multiplex PCR; TCRdb stores just in-frame clones and leaves some out. The sample lists about 140,000 clones, 80% to 85% occurring once. The specimen was peripheral blood. These receptors all stem from a man younger than 40 with COVID-19, enrolled during active disease.

This clone was found a few times. The gene calls are TRBV24-1 and TRBJ2-5; tentatively, D is TRBD1 (5 bases). Germline values: CDR1 KGHDR, CDR2 SFDVKD. The ends were cut back, 3 bases at V and 1 base at J, with 14 bases in the middle. The CDR3 is 16 amino acids. CDR3 loop: CATSDDTDRLQETQYF. In nucleotides, the CDR3 is TGTGCCACCAGTGATGACACAGACAGACTCCAAGAGACCCAGTACTTC.

The chain has TRBV7-3 and TRBJ2-6, with 7 positions matching TRBD1. Trimming cost V 2 bases and J 0 bases; bases outside gene matches: 10. Germline CDR1 is SGHTA and CDR2 is FQGTGA. The CDR3 loop spans 19 amino acids. The CDR3 is CASSLDRVMGNSGANVLTF. The CDR3 DNA reads TGTGCCAGCAGCTTAGACAGGGTGATGGGAAACTCTGGGGCCAACGTCCTGACTTTC.

Concerning this clone itself: In this CDR3 the conserved last residue, phenylalanine or tryptophan, is missing, so a read error is likely. Because the CDR3's place on the DNA is in doubt, the DNA is left out and the CDR3 is given as listed by TCRdb. The rearrangement uses TRBV20-1 and TRBJ1-1; no check of the table's D call, TRBD1, against the DNA was made. Germline loops: CDR1 DFQATT, CDR2 SNEGSKA (reference sequence). The CDR3 has 9 residues if both end residues are counted. Here the CDR3 reads CSARADREL.

The chain joins TRBV7-8 to TRBJ2-7; possible D gene TRBD1, 6 bases. CDR1 and CDR2 (germline): SGHVS, FQNEAQ. Trimming took off 5 bases at V and 2 bases at J, with 13 bases between the two ends. The CDR3 consists of 14 residues. DNA of the CDR3: TGTGCCAGCAGCCATACGACAGGCGCCTACGAGCAGTACTTC. Translated, it gives CASSHTTGAYEQYF.

V is TRBV7-2 and J is TRBJ2-1; 7 nucleotides align to TRBD2. V gave up 0 bases and J gave up 7 bases; unmatched junction bases: 6. CDR1 and CDR2 (germline): SGHTA, FQGNSA. The CDR3 is 15 residues long. DNA of the CDR3: TGTGCCAGCAGCTTAGCGACGGCAGCGGGGAATGAGCAGTTCTTC. Its translation: CASSLATAAGNEQFF. Supplemented by reference TRBV7-2 and TRBJ2-1, the full variable domain reads GAGVSQSPSNKVTEKGKDVELRCDPISGHTALYWYRQSLGQGLEFLIYFQGNSAPDKSGLPSDRFSAERTGGSVSTLTIQRTQQEDSAVYLCASSLATAAGNEQFFGPGTRLTVL.

This rearrangement joins TRBV19 to TRBJ2-1, with D tentatively TRBD1 (6 bases). Germline loops: CDR1 LNHDA, CDR2 SQIVND (reference sequence). This CDR3 is built from 14 residues. Trimming removed 4 bases from V and 9 bases from J, with 16 bases in between. The CDR3 nucleotides read TGTGCCAGTAGTAGAGGGACATATTTCGGTGAGCAGTTCTTC. Its translation: CASSRGTYFGEQFF.

The chain has TRBV28 and TRBJ1-1; 8 bases agree with TRBD1. Trimming removed 6 bases from V and 8 bases from J; junction bases left unmatched: 14. CDR3 length: 15 amino acids. Germline assignment: CDR1 MDHEN and CDR2 SYDVKM. CDR3 residues: CASSLTATGDSEAFF. For the CDR3, the DNA is TGTGCCAGCAGCCTTACAGCGACAGGGGACTCCGAAGCTTTCTTT.

This rearrangement joins TRBV7-9 to TRBJ2-7; D remains unclear. The CDR3 consists of 14 residues. The germline V gene encodes CDR1 SEHNR and CDR2 FQNEAQ (reference sequence). The V gene lost 3 bases and the J gene lost 2 bases, with 11 bases spanning the gap. For the CDR3, the DNA is TGTGCCAGCAGCTTGTTACTCGATACCTACGAGCAGTACTTC. Its translation is CASSLLLDTYEQYF.

The V and J genes are TRBV9 and TRBJ2-1; possibly TRBD2 for D (6 bases). This CDR3 has 14 residues. Germline V gives CDR1 SGDLS, CDR2 YYNGEE. V shed 0 bases and J shed 9 bases, with 13 bases lying between them. CDR3 amino acids: CASSVGGDRIEQFF. For the CDR3, the DNA is TGTGCCAGCAGCGTAGGGGGGGATAGGATTGAGCAGTTCTTC.

The chain recombines TRBV28 with TRBJ1-1; D ambiguous. V lost 3 bases and J 7 bases, leaving 9 bases between the germline ends. The germline gives CDR1 MDHEN, CDR2 SYDVKM. The CDR3 is made up of 12 amino acids. In DNA form, the CDR3 reads TGTGCCAGCAGTTTTCCGGTCGGTGAAGCTTTCTTT. Encoded protein: CASSFPVGEAFF.

The chain couples TRBV6-5 to TRBJ1-3, with a weak D call TRBD1 (5 bases). CDR3 size: 14 residues. The V gene's germline CDR1 is MNHEY and CDR2 SVGAGI. Deletions cut 8 bases from V and 4 bases from J, with 15 bases between. The CDR3 DNA reads TGTGCCAGCTCAAGGGGAGGGGAAGGAAACACCATATATTTT. Amino acid sequence: CASSRGGEGNTIYF.

The rearrangement links TRBV24-1 to TRBJ2-7; 7 nucleotides line up with TRBD2. In germline, CDR1 is KGHDR, CDR2 SFDVKD. This CDR3 region has 15 residues. The V and J ends lost 1 base and 6 bases, in that order; junction bases with no gene match: 8. The CDR3 DNA follows: TGTGCCACCAGTGATTTCCGGGCGGGAGTGAGCGAGCAGTACTTC. It codes for CATSDFRAGVSEQYF.

V and J are TRBV28 and TRBJ2-6; 10 nucleotides match TRBD1. The germline gives CDR1 MDHEN, CDR2 SYDVKM. The CDR3 loop spans 18 amino acids. With 7 bases clipped from V and 1 base from J, the junction kept 10 bases outside the gene matches. The DNA of the CDR3 is TGTGCCAGCACCAAGATCGGGACAGGGGTTTCTGGGGCCAACGTCCTGACTTTC. Protein sequence: CASTKIGTGVSGANVLTF.

This rearrangement joins TRBV19 to TRBJ1-2, with 7 positions matching TRBD1. The V segment lost 5 bases and the J segment 0 bases; nucleotides outside the gene matches: 3. The CDR3 has 14 residues. Germline CDR1 and CDR2: LNHDA and SQIVND (reference sequence). The CDR3 spells CASSQTGPNYGYTF. The DNA of the CDR3 is TGTGCCAGTAGTCAGACAGGGCCTAACTATGGCTACACCTTC.

The rearrangement joins TRBV11-2 to TRBJ2-5, with 10 bases identical to TRBD1. Germline values: CDR1 SGHAT, CDR2 FQNNGV. This CDR3 is 15 amino acids long. J lost 4 bases, V lost 5 bases, and 7 bases had no gene match. In nucleotides, the CDR3 is TGTGCCAGCAGCCGGGGACAGGGGAGGCGAGAGACCCAGTACTTC. Translated, it gives CASSRGQGRRETQYF.

This chain connects TRBV5-6 to TRBJ2-1; TRBD1 matches 7 bases. The germline gives CDR1 SGHDT, CDR2 YYEEEE. V trimming: 2 bases; J trimming: 2 bases; junction bases outside the gene matches: 4. The CDR3 is 15 amino acids. CDR3 sequence: CASSFQGDAYNEQFF. The CDR3 nucleotides are TGTGCCAGCAGCTTTCAGGGGGACGCCTACAATGAGCAGTTCTTC.

A few counts support this clone. This chain uses TRBV5-6 with TRBJ1-6, with 10 bases fitting TRBD1. CDR3 length: 14 residues. The trim removed 4 bases at V and 10 bases at J, leaving 5 bases unmatched. Germline assignment: CDR1 SGHDT and CDR2 YYEEEE. The CDR3 sequence is CASSRTGGESPLHF. The CDR3 DNA is TGTGCCAGCAGCAGGACAGGGGGAGAGTCACCCCTCCACTTT.

The gene calls are TRBV2 and TRBJ1-2; the match to TRBD1 covers 11 bases. The CDR3 consists of 13 residues. V lost 5 bases to trimming and J lost 8 bases; unmatched junction nucleotides: 4. Germline loops: CDR1 SNHLY, CDR2 FYNNEI. DNA for the CDR3: TGTGCCAGCAGTCAAAGGACAGGGGGCGGCTACACCTTC. Amino acids: CASSQRTGGGYTF.

V usage is TRBV28 and J usage is TRBJ2-7; 8 bases align to TRBD1. Germline V gene sequence: CDR1 MDHEN, CDR2 SYDVKM. The CDR3 sequence is 15 residues long. J lost 6 bases, V lost 10 bases, and 17 bases had no gene match. The CDR3 is CATHPADRVAGEQYF. For the CDR3, the DNA is TGTGCCACCCACCCCGCGGACAGGGTGGCCGGCGAGCAGTACTTC.

The chain joins TRBV7-2 to TRBJ2-7; tentatively, D is TRBD1 (6 bases). Between the trimmed V and J ends, which lost 0 bases and 7 bases, there was a span of 19 bases. The germline gives CDR1 SGHTA, CDR2 FQGNSA. The length of the CDR3 is 16 residues. As DNA, the CDR3 is TGTGCCAGCAGCTTAGCGCATGGGACAACATTGAGGGAGCAGTACTTC. This codes for CASSLAHGTTLREQYF.

By share, this clone counts as medium-sized. Other DNA sequences from this sample encode an identical CDR3 as well. Here the CDR3 reads CASSDRGGPYEQYF. CDR3 nucleotide sequence: TGTGCCAGCAGTGATCGGGGAGGGCCCTACGAGCAGTACTTC. The genes are TRBV6-1 and TRBJ2-7; 7 bases are a match to TRBD2. Losses at the gene ends were 3 bases for V and 2 bases for J; bases not matched to a gene: 4. The CDR3 totals 14 residues. Germline values: CDR1 MNHNS, CDR2 SASEGT.

This chain connects TRBV15 to TRBJ1-2; the D is unclear. CDR3 length: 16 residues. Trimming stripped 5 bases from V and 1 base from J, with 17 bases between. Germline CDR1 reads LNHNV; CDR2 reads YYDKDF (reference sequence). The CDR3: CATSGFSRLLNYGYTF. DNA of the CDR3: TGTGCCACCAGCGGGTTCAGCAGACTCCTTAACTATGGCTACACCTTC.

This chain connects TRBV19 to TRBJ1-4; maybe TRBD1 (5 bases). The CDR3 has 12 residues. The germline V gene encodes CDR1 LNHDA and CDR2 SQIVND (reference sequence). The CDR3 loop reads CACGAQEEKLFF. The CDR3 nucleotides are TGTGCTTGCGGGGCCCAGGAGGAAAAACTGTTTTTT.

The chain couples TRBV5-6 to TRBJ2-7, with D possibly TRBD2 on 7 matching bases. V lost 1 base, J lost 1 base, and 12 bases lay in between. The CDR3 is made up of 15 amino acids. Germline loops: CDR1 SGHDT, CDR2 YYEEEE. CDR3 in DNA: TGTGCCAGCAGCTTGTATAAGGGGGGGTCCTACGAGCAGTACTTC. This gives the protein CASSLYKGGSYEQYF.

The J gene is TRBJ2-7, the V gene TRBV9, with D tentatively TRBD2 (6 bases). The CDR3 consists of 15 residues. From germline, CDR1 is SGDLS and CDR2 YYNGEE. The V end lost 0 bases, the J end lost 7 bases, and 17 bases lay between the germline ends. The CDR3, as DNA: TGTGCCAGCAGCGTAGGAGGAGGGCCAGGGAGTGAGCAGTACTTC. It specifies CASSVGGGPGSEQYF. The full variable domain, its missing parts supplied by reference TRBV9 and TRBJ2-7, is DSGVTQTPKHLITATGQRVTLRCSPRSGDLSVYWYQQSLDQGLQFLIQYYNGEERAKGNILERFSAQQFPDLHSELNLSSLELGDSALYFCASSVGGGPGSEQYFGPGTRLTVT.

The V and J genes are TRBV5-1 and TRBJ1-2; possible D gene TRBD1, 5 bases. Trimming took 3 bases from V and 0 from J, leaving 12 bases between them. The CDR3 extends over 15 amino acids. The germline CDR1 and CDR2 sequences are SGHRS and YFSETQ. In DNA, the CDR3 is TGCGCCAGCAGCTCCGTGGGGGGAGCTAACTATGGCTACACCTTC. It encodes CASSSVGGANYGYTF.

This clone was found once. The chain is built from TRBV4-3 and TRBJ2-2; 7 nucleotides match TRBD2. The ends lost 3 bases at V and 4 bases at J; junction bases unmatched: 8. This CDR3 has 16 amino acids. Germline CDR1 and CDR2: LGHNA and YSLEER. CDR3 nucleotide sequence: TGCGCCAGCAGCCAGCAAGCGGGAAGGGTCACCGGGGAGCTGTTTTTT. This encodes CASSQQAGRVTGELFF.

V gene TRBV4-2 combines with J gene TRBJ2-3, with 16 bases that match TRBD2. Germline V gene data show CDR1 as LGHNA and CDR2 as YNFKEQ. With V trimmed by 4 bases and J by 4 bases, 5 bases remained unmatched. The CDR3 has 17 residues. CDR3 nucleotide sequence: TGTGCCAGCAGCCTGGGACTAGCGGGAGGGCCCCCAGATACGCAGTATTTT. This codes for CASSLGLAGGPPDTQYF.